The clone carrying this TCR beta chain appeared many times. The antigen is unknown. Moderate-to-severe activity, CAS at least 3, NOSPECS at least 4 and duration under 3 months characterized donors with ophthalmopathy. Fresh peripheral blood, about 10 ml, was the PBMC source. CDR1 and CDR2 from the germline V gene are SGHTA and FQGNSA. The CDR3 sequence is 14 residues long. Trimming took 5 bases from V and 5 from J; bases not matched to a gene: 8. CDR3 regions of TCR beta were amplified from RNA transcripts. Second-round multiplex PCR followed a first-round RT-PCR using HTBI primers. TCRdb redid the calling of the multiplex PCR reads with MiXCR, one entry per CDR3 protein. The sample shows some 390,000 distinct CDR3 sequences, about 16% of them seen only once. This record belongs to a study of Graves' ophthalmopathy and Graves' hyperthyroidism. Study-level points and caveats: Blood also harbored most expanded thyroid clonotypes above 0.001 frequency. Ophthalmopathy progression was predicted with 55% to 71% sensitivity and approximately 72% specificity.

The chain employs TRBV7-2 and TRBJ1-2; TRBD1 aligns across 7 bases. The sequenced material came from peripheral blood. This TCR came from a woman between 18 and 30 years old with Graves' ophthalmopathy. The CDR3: CASSPLDRSYGYTF. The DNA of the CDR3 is TGTGCCAGCAGCCCACTGGACAGGTCATATGGCTACACCTTC.